This TCR beta chain derives from a study of blood T cell repertoires in COVID-19. Profiling relied on immunoSEQ multiplex PCR, and the TCRdb table lists in-frame clones only, not all of them. The repertoire has more than 300,000 clones, 88% of them found once; the top ten carry around 7.9%. The germline CDR1 and CDR2 sequences are LGHDT and YNNKEL (reference sequence). The CDR3 sequence is 14 residues long. V was trimmed by 1 base and J by 7 bases, leaving 13 bases between them. Seattle enrolled patients during active infection and tracked them longitudinally. The source of this sequence is a woman between 65 and 79 years old with COVID-19, enrolled during active disease. The gene calls are TRBV3-1 (or the pseudogene TRBV3-2) and TRBJ1-1, with D possibly being TRBD1 (5 bases). The sequenced sample was peripheral blood. The CDR3 region has the DNA TGTGCCAGCAGCCAAGGGGCAGCGGGGGGTGAAGCTTTCTTT. The encoded protein is CASSQGAAGGEAFF.